This T cell receptor (beta chain) was profiled in a study of cytomegalovirus exposure and HLA in healthy donors. Clones were sequenced by immunoSEQ multiplex PCR, and TCRdb holds only the in-frame ones, with some missing. Of 100,000 or so clones in the sample, 85% are singletons; the top ten hold 20%. CDR3 length: 15 residues. Germline V CDR1 and CDR2: LGHNA, YNFKEQ. The junction had 8 bases not matched to a gene; V was cut back by 4 bases and J by 3 bases. Study-level findings and limits: Diagnosis of cytomegalovirus status made by the classifier reportedly showed high specificity and sensitivity. TCR clusters originating in the first cohort tended to co-occur in the roughly 120 validation repertoires, according to a later analysis.

Turning to this clone: Its antigen is undetermined.

This rearrangement joins TRBV4-2 to TRBJ2-7; 8 bases match TRBD1. The source of this sequence is a young man in good health and CMV-seropositive. The sequenced sample consisted of PBMCs. Written as DNA, the CDR3 is TGTGCCAGCAGCCGTAGACAGGGGATCGACTACGAGCAGTACTTC. Residues: CASSRRQGIDYEQYF.